A single sample gave rise to the 29 T cell receptor beta chains below, sequenced in a study of blood T cells in healthy people across ages. The second PCR ran roughly 7 to 11 cycles with a sample-barcoded 5' primer and J-beta primers. Each CDR3 protein is one row after TCRdb ran MiXCR on the 5' RACE reads. The table has 700,000 to 950,000 distinct CDR3 sequences, 58% seen once. The sample taken for sequencing was blood. These receptors originate from a man aged 25 to 40 in good health.

With regard to this clonotype: This clone may be a read error of a much larger clone one base away. The chain combines TRBV5-1 with TRBJ2-2; D assignment may be TRBD1 or TRBD2 (5 bases each). The V gene's germline CDR1 is SGHRS and CDR2 YFSETQ. The CDR3 sequence is 14 residues long. The CDR3 bases are TGCGCCAGCAGCTTGGCACTGGACACCGGGGTGCTGTTTTTT. Its translation: CASSLALDTGVLFF. Supplemented by reference TRBV5-1 and TRBJ2-2, the full variable domain reads KAGVTQTPRYLIKTRGQQVTLSCSPISGHRSVSWYQQTPGQGLQFLFEYFSETQRNKGNFPGRFSGRQFSNSRSEMNVSTLELGDSALYLCASSLALDTGVLFFGEGSRLTVL.

The chain combines TRBV3-1 with TRBJ2-1; D might be TRBD1 (5 bases). The CDR3 contains 12 residues. V was trimmed by 8 bases and J by 6 bases, leaving 11 bases between them. CDR1 and CDR2 (germline): LGHDT, YNNKEL (reference sequence). In DNA form, the CDR3 reads TGTGCCAGCGGTGGGGCCTTCAATGAGCAGTTCTTC. Protein sequence: CASGGAFNEQFF.

This clonotype came up a few times. The gene calls are TRBV5-1 and TRBJ2-7, with TRBD1 as a possible D gene (5 bases). The germline V gene has CDR1 SGHRS and CDR2 YFSETQ. V was trimmed by 5 bases and J by 6 bases, leaving 9 bases between them. This CDR3 region has 11 residues. For the CDR3, the DNA is TGCGCCAGCAGTAGGGGCGGCGAGCAGTACTTC. Residues: CASSRGGEQYF. Combining the CDR3 with reference TRBV5-1 and TRBJ2-7 gives the whole variable domain KAGVTQTPRYLIKTRGQQVTLSCSPISGHRSVSWYQQTPGQGLQFLFEYFSETQRNKGNFPGRFSGRQFSNSRSEMNVSTLELGDSALYLCASSRGGEQYFGPGTRLTVT.

V and J are TRBV9 and TRBJ2-3; D is tentatively TRBD1 or TRBD2 (5 bases each). V lost 1 base and J lost 0, with 15 bases in between. CDR1 and CDR2 from the germline V gene are SGDLS and YYNGEE. The CDR3 spans 17 residues. The DNA of the CDR3 is TGTGCCAGCAGCGTATTTGTAGGGACCCTAAGCACAGATACGCAGTATTTT. Translation gives CASSVFVGTLSTDTQYF. Combining the CDR3 with reference TRBV9 and TRBJ2-3 gives the whole variable domain DSGVTQTPKHLITATGQRVTLRCSPRSGDLSVYWYQQSLDQGLQFLIQYYNGEERAKGNILERFSAQQFPDLHSELNLSSLELGDSALYFCASSVFVGTLSTDTQYFGPGTRLTVL.

The V gene is TRBV4-2, the J gene TRBJ2-4; TRBD1 agrees at 8 bases. The DNA matches TRBJ2-7 better at its end, which makes the J call doubtful. The germline CDR1 and CDR2 sequences are LGHNA and YNFKEQ. The CDR3 is 14 residues long. The CDR3 sequence: CASSQDQGAGEQYF. Written as DNA, the CDR3 is TGTGCCAGCAGCCAAGATCAGGGGGCGGGCGAGCAGTACTTC.

The chain joins TRBV14 to TRBJ2-1; 10 bases line up with TRBD2. The CDR3 sequence is 15 residues long. V shed 5 bases, J shed 3 bases, and the junction held 4 bases outside the gene matches. Germline lookup yields CDR1 SGHDN and CDR2 FVKESK. CDR3 residues: CASSDWTSGYNEQFF. The CDR3 DNA is TGTGCCAGCAGCGATTGGACTAGCGGCTACAATGAGCAGTTCTTC.

The chain uses TRBV21-1 and TRBJ1-6; the DNA was not compared with TRBD1, the D call given in the table. TRBV21-1 is recorded as a pseudogene. The CDR3 runs 12 residues. The CDR3 is CASRTGGDPLHF. Written as DNA, the CDR3 is TGTGCCAGCAGGACAGGGGGCGATCCCCTCCACTTT.

The chain combines TRBV27 with TRBJ1-6, with 8 nucleotides matching TRBD1. Germline loops: CDR1 MNHEY, CDR2 SMNVEV (reference sequence). The CDR3 length is 14 residues. Losses at the gene ends were 3 bases for V and 7 bases for J; bases not matched to a gene: 2. As DNA, the CDR3 is TGTGCCAGCAGTTTCGACAGGGGCAATTCACCCCTCCACTTT. Protein: CASSFDRGNSPLHF.

This clonotype was picked up a small number of times. The J gene is TRBJ2-3, the V gene TRBV7-2; tentatively, D is TRBD1 (5 bases). The germline CDR1 and CDR2 sequences are SGHTA and FQGNSA. The CDR3 runs 12 residues. V lost 5 bases, J lost 7 bases, and 10 bases lay in between. In nucleotides, the CDR3 is TGTGCCAGCAGCCGACAGCTTTATACGCAGTATTTT. This encodes CASSRQLYTQYF.

This clonotype was detected once. The chain combines TRBV6-6 with TRBJ1-5; TRBD1 is a possible D gene (6 bases). V dropped 7 bases and J dropped 7 bases, with 14 bases sitting between them. Germline-derived CDR1 and CDR2 are MNHNY and SVGAGI (reference sequence). This CDR3 region has 13 residues. This CDR3 is CASISQQGQPQHF. CDR3 nucleotide sequence: TGTGCCAGCATCTCACAACAGGGACAGCCCCAGCATTTT.

This clonotype was picked up a small number of times. The chain uses TRBV4-1 and TRBJ2-7; D is unresolved. V was trimmed by 6 bases and J by 3 bases, leaving 12 bases between them. The CDR3 is made up of 13 amino acids. Per the germline V gene, CDR1 is MGHRA and CDR2 is YSYEKL. For the CDR3, the DNA is TGCGCCAGCAGTCCGTTTTTAAACTACGAGCAGTACTTC. It encodes CASSPFLNYEQYF.

The chain couples TRBV7-2 to TRBJ2-1, with D unresolved. In germline, CDR1 is SGHTA, CDR2 FQGNSA. The CDR3 totals 11 residues. Trimming took off 4 bases at V and 15 bases at J, with 13 bases between the two ends. The CDR3 DNA follows: TGTGCCAGCAGCTCCGCTTTAGAAGGGTTCTTC. Amino acids: CASSSALEGFF.

This clonotype was counted only a few times. The genes are TRBV4-2 and TRBJ2-7, with D uncertain. Trimming removed 0 bases from V and 0 bases from J, with 9 bases in between. Germline CDR1 is LGHNA and CDR2 is YNFKEQ. The CDR3 has 15 residues. The CDR3: CASSQEPISSYEQYF. CDR3 nucleotides: TGTGCCAGCAGCCAAGAGCCCATAAGCTCCTACGAGCAGTACTTC.

This clonotype showed up just once. This chain connects TRBV5-1 to TRBJ2-5, with 8 bases lining up with TRBD1. CDR3 length: 15 residues. Per germline, CDR1 SGHRS and CDR2 YFSETQ. The ends lost 0 bases at V and 4 bases at J; junction bases unmatched: 5. The CDR3 reads CASSLGRTGLETQYF. The CDR3 DNA is TGCGCCAGCAGCTTGGGGAGGACAGGGTTAGAGACCCAGTACTTC.

The V gene is TRBV6-6, the J gene TRBJ2-4; 12 bases are shared with TRBD2. Trimming cost V 6 bases and J 7 bases; bases outside gene matches: 7. The CDR3 is made up of 15 amino acids. Germline V gives CDR1 MNHNY, CDR2 SVGAGI (reference sequence). The DNA of the CDR3 is TGTGCCAGCAGCCGGACTAGCGGGATAAGTAACATTCAGTACTTC. This translates into CASSRTSGISNIQYF.

This rearrangement joins TRBV20-1 to TRBJ2-7, with no clear D. The CDR3 spans 15 residues. In germline, CDR1 is DFQATT, CDR2 SNEGSKA (reference sequence). Trimming took 2 bases from V and 3 from J, leaving 17 bases between them. CDR3 region: CSARHTSGNLYEQYF. For the CDR3, the DNA is TGCAGTGCTAGACATACTTCGGGTAACCTCTACGAGCAGTACTTC.

The chain has TRBV5-1 and TRBJ2-5, with D unclear. Trimming took off 2 bases at V and 5 bases at J, with 13 bases between the two ends. The germline gives CDR1 SGHRS, CDR2 YFSETQ. The CDR3 has 14 amino acids. This chain's CDR3 is CASSFERVEETQYF. The CDR3 nucleotides are TGCGCCAGCAGCTTTGAACGGGTCGAGGAGACCCAGTACTTC.

The V and J genes are TRBV20-1 and TRBJ2-7; D is possibly TRBD2 (6 bases). TRBJ2-5 matches the DNA end more closely, so the J call is doubtful. Germline CDR1 is DFQATT and CDR2 is SNEGSKA (reference sequence). This CDR3 region has 16 residues. CDR3: CSARDGPTPGRETQYF. The CDR3 DNA follows: TGCAGTGCTAGAGATGGGCCCACTCCGGGGAGGGAGACCCAGTACTTC.

The chain joins TRBV4-1 to TRBJ2-3; maybe TRBD1 (5 bases). This CDR3 contains 12 residues. CDR1 and CDR2 (germline): MGHRA, YSYEKL. V dropped 2 bases and J dropped 5 bases, with 5 bases sitting between them. The CDR3 reads CASSQQGDTQYF. The CDR3 DNA follows: TGCGCCAGCAGCCAACAGGGAGATACGCAGTATTTT.

This chain joins TRBV6-2 or TRBV6-3 and TRBJ1-6; D is perhaps TRBD1 (5 bases). CDR3 size: 16 residues. Per the germline V gene, CDR1 is MNHEY and CDR2 is SVGEGT. V was trimmed by 6 bases and J by 7 bases, leaving 19 bases between them. DNA for the CDR3: TGTGCCAGCAGACAGCCAGGGCCTCTTACAAATTCACCCCTCCACTTT. Translation: CASRQPGPLTNSPLHF.

V is TRBV7-2 and J is TRBJ2-5, with TRBD2 matching 11 bases. Germline CDR1 reads SGHTA; CDR2 reads FQGNSA. The CDR3 length is 16 residues. V was clipped by 5 bases and J by 11 bases; unmatched bases: 16. The CDR3 DNA sequence: TGTGCCAGCAGCCGTACCATAGCGGGAGGGCCTGGGGAGCAGTACTTC. It is translated as CASSRTIAGGPGEQYF. The whole variable domain, filled in from reference TRBV7-2 and TRBJ2-5, reads GAGVSQSPSNKVTEKGKDVELRCDPISGHTALYWYRQSLGQGLEFLIYFQGNSAPDKSGLPSDRFSAERTGGSVSTLTIQRTQQEDSAVYLCASSRTIAGGPGEQYFGPGTRLLVL.

The gene calls are TRBV6-5 and TRBJ2-1; D is perhaps TRBD1 or TRBD2 (5 bases each). Trimming took 4 bases from V and 9 from J, leaving 13 bases between them. In germline, CDR1 is MNHEY, CDR2 SVGAGI. The CDR3 has 13 residues. The CDR3 DNA reads as TGTGCCAGCAGTTCGAAAATGGGGACTGAGCAGTTCTTC. Translated, it gives CASSSKMGTEQFF.

The chain carries TRBV4-3 and TRBJ2-5, with D uncertain. The closer fit of TRBJ2-1 to the DNA end suggests the J call may be wrong. CDR1 and CDR2 from the germline V gene are LGHNA and YSLEER. The CDR3 spans 14 residues. CDR3 sequence reads: CASSQELYQETQFF. The DNA of the CDR3 is TGCGCCAGCAGCCAAGAGTTGTACCAAGAGACCCAGTTCTTC.

Details on this clonotype: An end of the junction differs from the germline gene, which may be a read error. This rearrangement joins TRBV3-1 to TRBJ2-7, with D perhaps given as TRBD1 or TRBD2 (5 bases each). The CDR3 length is 13 residues. The germline CDR1 and CDR2 sequences are LGHDT and YNNKEL (reference sequence). This CDR3 is CTSSPRDGYEQYF. Written as DNA, the CDR3 is TGTACCAGCAGCCCCCGGGACGGCTACGAGCAGTACTTC.

The V gene is TRBV6-1, the J gene TRBJ1-6; D may be TRBD1 (5 bases). CDR3 length: 15 amino acids. CDR1 is MNHNS and CDR2 is SASEGT in the germline V gene. V gave up 8 bases and J gave up 8 bases, with 19 bases separating them. Here the CDR3 DNA reads TGTGCCAGCGATTATTGGGGTCAGGGTTATTCACCCCTCCACTTT. This encodes CASDYWGQGYSPLHF.

In its sample, this clonotype was seen a few times. The CDR3: CAIGPPGDYEQYF. The DNA for the CDR3 is TGTGCCATCGGACCTCCGGGGGACTACGAGCAGTACTTC. V usage is TRBV10-3 and J usage is TRBJ2-5; a possible D gene is TRBD2 (6 bases). The J call may be wrong; the DNA end is better matched by TRBJ2-7. CDR1 is ENHRY, CDR2 SYGVKD, per germline. The CDR3 has 13 amino acids.

The sample holds many counts of this clonotype. The V call is TRBV5-1, the J call TRBJ2-1, with unresolved D. The germline V gene has CDR1 SGHRS and CDR2 YFSETQ. Trimming pared 1 base from V and 3 bases from J, leaving 11 bases between. The CDR3 has 15 amino acids. CDR3 DNA: TGCGCCAGCAGCTTGCAAACAGCAGTCTACAATGAGCAGTTCTTC. Protein sequence: CASSLQTAVYNEQFF.

This clonotype has only a few counts. The chain carries TRBV5-1 and TRBJ2-3; a weak D match, TRBD1 (5 bases). The CDR3 is made up of 16 amino acids. Trimming stripped 7 bases from V and 1 base from J, with 19 bases between. The V gene's germline CDR1 is SGHRS and CDR2 YFSETQ. This CDR3 reads CASVAGWSLGTDTQYF. Here the CDR3 DNA reads TGCGCCAGCGTGGCAGGGTGGAGTCTTGGCACAGATACGCAGTATTTT.

This chain joins TRBV29-1 and TRBJ1-4; 10 bases are a match to TRBD1. The CDR3 spans 15 residues. J was trimmed by 6 bases and V by 4 bases; bases with no gene match: 8. Germline assignment: CDR1 SQVTM and CDR2 ANQGSEA. CDR3 in DNA: TGCAGCGTTGCCCCAAGGGGGACAGGGGATGAAAAACTGTTTTTT. Amino acids: CSVAPRGTGDEKLFF. The full variable domain, in which reference TRBV29-1 and TRBJ1-4 provide the parts outside the CDR3, is SAVISQKPSRDICQRGTSLTIQCQVDSQVTMMFWYRQQPGQSLTLIATANQGSEATYESGFVIDKFPISRPNLTFSTLTVSNMSPEDSSIYLCSVAPRGTGDEKLFFGSGTQLSVL.